This note documents a single T cell receptor beta chain sequence. This receptor's antigen is unknown. No clone much larger than this one lies a single base away; base qualities are absent. These data belong to a study of blood T cell repertoires in COVID-19 (dated by TCRdb to the early 2020s). A note on the overall study: Collaborator samples came from the United States, Italy and Spain and covered acute and convalescent phases of COVID-19. The material from the prospective study consisted of cDNA or gDNA derived from T cells, B-cell-depleted T cells, or PBMCs. Subjects who had been exposed to COVID-19, were actively infected with it, or had recovered from it provided the deeply sampled blood TCRbeta repertoires that made up the dataset. A freely available public database, intended as a resource for researchers studying the immune response to SARS-CoV-2, is where the repertoires were released. The samples were drawn from two sources: the first 160 participants of the ongoing ImmuneRACE study, and 950 to 1,500 subjects contributed by 6 global collaborators. Sample metadata almost always included a de-identified subject ID, COVID-19 status, age in years and sex. Where available, HLA class I and class II types were taken from metadata supplied by the sample provider and were not determined by assay-based typing.

TCRbeta CDR3 regions were amplified from genomic DNA by means of the immunoSEQ Assay, a bias-controlled multiplex PCR. For the original study's pipeline: The number of nucleated cells in each sample was estimated from the amplification of reference gene primers within the assay. Sequence reads were collapsed and filtered to measure the absolute abundance of every unique TCRbeta CDR3 rearrangement. For each sample, productive Simpson clonality was calculated as the square root of Simpson's diversity index across productive rearrangements. Entries here come from immuneACCESS through TCRdb and include only in-frame sequences with V and J called. Some clones fail to appear in such tables; in the studies checked, an unresolved V gene covers under half of the shortfall, and the cause of the remainder is unknown. V, J and clone size are taken as reported in that table, and D and trimming were inferred from the DNA itself. The sample table contains 85,000 to 130,000 clones; only one count was recorded for 70% to 80% of them. The ten largest clones add up to roughly 6.2% of the sample.

At one collaborating source in Seattle, patients were enrolled during active infection and were followed longitudinally through the course of disease. The collaborating institutions used their own protocols to collect whole blood in K2EDTA tubes. For TCRbeta analysis, collaborators shipped samples as frozen whole blood, isolated PBMCs, or DNA extracted from either of those sample types. The cysteine opens and the phenylalanine closes a CDR3 of 14 amino acids. The only DNA kept is the CDR3, 42 bases in frame from the first base. V sheds 1 base and J sheds 1 base, leaving 10 bases between their ends. The CDR1 and CDR2 encoded by the germline V gene are SQVTM and ANQGSEA. Findings and caveats that apply to the study as a whole: The amount of clinical and demographic metadata varied by source and participant and was provided uncurated.

The material sequenced was peripheral blood. The sequence is built from TRBV29-1 and TRBJ2-5; possibly the D gene is TRBD1, per 6 matching bases. This sequence was found in an elderly man with COVID-19, enrolled during active disease. This receptor carries the CDR3 CSVEGSDSQETQYF. The nucleotides read TGCAGCGTTGAAGGCTCGGACAGCCAAGAGACCCAGTACTTC.